These T cell receptor beta chains were read from a single sample in a study of blood T cell repertoires in COVID-19. TCRdb's copy holds only in-frame clones and misses some; the assay was immunoSEQ multiplex PCR. The table shows hundreds of thousands of clones, with 75% to 90% occurring only once. Material for sequencing was PBMCs or T cells enriched from blood (not recorded which). The receptors derive from a woman aged 25-40 years who had been exposed to COVID-19. The CDR3 runs from the conserved cysteine through the conserved F or W. For some rows the clone size is stated as once, few or many, or as a class when expanded; others skip it.

v_call: TRBV6-5; clone_size: -; cdr3_aa: CASRTDSMAEAFF
v_call: TRBV18; clone_size: -; cdr3_aa: CASSPARGGTEAFF
v_call: TRBV21-1; clone_size: -; cdr3_aa: CASSKYKGGRGYYGYTF
v_call: TRBV28; clone_size: -; cdr3_aa: CASSSPGERYGNTIYF
v_call: TRBV27; clone_size: -; cdr3_aa: CASRSRDSSYEQYF
v_call: TRBV3-1/TRBV3-2; clone_size: -; cdr3_aa: CASSLIGQGRSYNEQFF
v_call: TRBV7-9; clone_size: -; cdr3_aa: CASSHPGMNTEAFF
v_call: TRBV10-3; clone_size: -; cdr3_aa: CAISTSGSPNEQFF
v_call: TRBV4-1; clone_size: -; cdr3_aa: CASSQDPGLDTEAFF
v_call: TRBV5-6; clone_size: -; cdr3_aa: CASSWELFSGANVLTF
v_call: TRBV28; clone_size: -; cdr3_aa: CASHSTGWSGANVLTF
v_call: TRBV21-1; clone_size: -; cdr3_aa: CASSKENLIWFSYGYTF
v_call: TRBV10-3; clone_size: -; cdr3_aa: CAIRRADNEQFF
v_call: TRBV6-2/TRBV6-3; clone_size: -; cdr3_aa: CASSRDRVRGNQPQHF
v_call: TRBV7-9; clone_size: -; cdr3_aa: CASSLENYRNYGYTF
v_call: TRBV27; clone_size: -; cdr3_aa: CASSLTGTGTYEQYF
v_call: TRBV18; clone_size: -; cdr3_aa: CASSPRTGVDGYTF
v_call: TRBV18; clone_size: -; cdr3_aa: CASSPPRTGGSYNEQFF
v_call: TRBV28; clone_size: -; cdr3_aa: CASSLAGQAGRGRYGYTF
v_call: TRBV19; clone_size: -; cdr3_aa: CASSSGFPEQYF
v_call: TRBV29-1; clone_size: once; cdr3_aa: CSVGIVGRTEAFF
v_call: TRBV5-1; clone_size: -; cdr3_aa: CASRPGTGSNEQFF
v_call: TRBV5-4; clone_size: -; cdr3_aa: CASSLMGQGGSELFF
v_call: TRBV6-5; clone_size: once; cdr3_aa: CASSYSSQGVASPLHF
v_call: TRBV9; clone_size: many; cdr3_aa: CASSVAGESNEQFF
v_call: TRBV19; clone_size: -; cdr3_aa: CATHRTGDYGYTF
v_call: TRBV7-9; clone_size: -; cdr3_aa: CASSLGAAGREKLFF
v_call: TRBV15; clone_size: once; cdr3_aa: CATSRGAVVSSYNSPLHF
v_call: TRBV28; clone_size: -; cdr3_aa: CASSPPGMGTPGEQYF
v_call: TRBV6-2/TRBV6-3; clone_size: -; cdr3_aa: CASSYSTYREARGGYTF
v_call: TRBV7-9; clone_size: once; cdr3_aa: CASSLTGTGREEQYF
v_call: TRBV4-3; clone_size: -; cdr3_aa: CASSPLPEYSEKLFF
v_call: TRBV7-9; clone_size: -; cdr3_aa: CASSLGDTNTGELFF
v_call: TRBV5-1; clone_size: -; cdr3_aa: CASSLAETQYF